This T cell receptor (beta chain) comes out of a study of cytomegalovirus exposure and HLA in healthy donors. Despite likely unrecorded immune exposures, the donors were nominally healthy at the time of sampling. Study-level findings and limits: Later work showed greater clonal expansion in HLA-associated TCR beta chains than in equally common others. The authors assumed roughly uniform sequencing depth across donors for presence/absence analyses. Specificity for CMV antigens was confirmed in vitro for a few of the CMV-associated chains.

In the PCR, 60 Vbeta and 13 Jbeta primers were used. The protocol was immunoSEQ multiplex PCR, while the TCRdb copy is restricted to in-frame clones and leaves out a portion. The repertoire has 90,000 to 130,000 clones, 55% to 80% of them found once; the top ten carry 2.2%. V was cut by 5 bases and J by 4 bases, with 15 bases left in between. The CDR3 extends over 14 amino acids. CDR1 is SGHRS, CDR2 YFSETQ, per germline. In the case of this clone: The antigen is undetermined.

The V gene is TRBV5-1, the J gene TRBJ2-5; perhaps TRBD2 as D (7 bases). The sample taken for sequencing was PBMCs. The origin of this receptor is a woman aged 25-40 years in good health and CMV-seronegative. In nucleotides, the CDR3 is TGCGCCAGCAGATCAGGGGAGGGCCGAGAGACCCAGTACTTC. Translation: CASRSGEGRETQYF.